This entry is about one TCR beta chain. Libraries were prepared by immunoSEQ multiplex PCR; TCRdb keeps only in-frame clonotypes and omits some of them. The data contain more than 10,000 clones, roughly 80% of them singletons. This record belongs to a study of PD-1 blockade in classical Hodgkin lymphoma. Brentuximab vedotin exposure varied among the patients, all of whom had relapsed after autologous stem cell transplantation. The source is a human donor with classical Hodgkin lymphoma. Sequenced here: peripheral blood mononuclear cells (PBMCs), sampled at baseline.

The DNA of the CDR3 is TGTGCCAGTAGTATTGCCAGGGGAGAGACCCAGTACTTC. This codes for CASSIARGETQYF. The chain joins TRBV19 to TRBJ2-5, with D possibly TRBD1 on 6 matching bases. V was cut by 3 bases and J by 4 bases, with 9 bases left in between. CDR3 length: 13 amino acids. Germline V lookup: CDR1 LNHDA, CDR2 SQIVND (reference sequence).